This T cell receptor (beta chain) was observed in a study of radiotherapy plus CTLA-4 blockade in lung cancer. Sequenced by immunoSEQ multiplex PCR; TCRdb stores in-frame clones only, minus some. The sample shows roughly 110,000 clones, 81% of them seen only once. This CDR3 contains 15 residues. The germline V and J ends were trimmed by 0 bases and 2 bases, with 10 bases remaining between them. The germline V gene has CDR1 ENHRY and CDR2 SYGVKD. Sequencing was performed on peripheral blood, taken from a patient treated with radiotherapy plus ipilimumab. The gene calls are TRBV10-3 and TRBJ1-2; tentative D call: TRBD1 (6 bases). The sequence was collected from a human donor with non-small cell lung cancer that progressed on radiotherapy plus ipilimumab. Some clones in this sample may be carry-over from other donors' samples. In DNA form, the CDR3 reads TGTGCCATCAGTGAGTCGAACAGGGCGAACTATGGCTACACCTTC. This codes for CAISESNRANYGYTF.